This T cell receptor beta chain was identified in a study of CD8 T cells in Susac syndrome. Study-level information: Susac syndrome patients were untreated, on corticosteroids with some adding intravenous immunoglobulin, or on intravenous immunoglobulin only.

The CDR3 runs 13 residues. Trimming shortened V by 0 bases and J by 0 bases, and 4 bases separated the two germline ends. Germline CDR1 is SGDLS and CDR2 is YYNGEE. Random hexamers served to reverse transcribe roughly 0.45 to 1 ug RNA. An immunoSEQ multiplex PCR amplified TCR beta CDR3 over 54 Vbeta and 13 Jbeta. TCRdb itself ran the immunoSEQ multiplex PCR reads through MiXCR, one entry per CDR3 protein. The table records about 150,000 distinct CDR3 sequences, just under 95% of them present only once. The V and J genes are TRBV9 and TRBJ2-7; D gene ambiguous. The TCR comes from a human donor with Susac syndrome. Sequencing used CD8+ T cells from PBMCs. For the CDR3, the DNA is TGTGCCAGCAGCGTAGAGACCTCCTACGAGCAGTACTTC. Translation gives CASSVETSYEQYF.